Listed below are T cell receptor beta chains from one sample, sequenced in a study of OX40 agonist ivuxolimab in advanced cancers. Profiled with immunoSEQ multiplex PCR; TCRdb holds only in-frame clones, not every one. The repertoire consists of roughly 15,000 clones, with 87% occurring once and the leading ten covering about 6.7%. Sequencing was performed on CD4+ or CD8+ T cells sorted from blood, taken in a trial of the OX40 agonist ivuxolimab. Source of these receptors: an adult with an advanced solid tumor such as melanoma, head and neck, liver or kidney cancer. Both conserved end residues are part of each CDR3. Each record gives: D gene, V gene, J gene, CDR3 protein, CDR3 DNA. The D gene is left open where the match is weak.

>-|TRBV7-8|TRBJ1-4
CASRRTATNEKLFF
TGTGCCAGCAGGCGGACAGCAACTAATGAAAAACTGTTTTTT
>-|TRBV7-3|TRBJ2-6
CASSSSEWEANVLTF
TGTGCCAGCAGCTCCTCGGAGTGGGAGGCCAACGTCCTGACTTTC
>-|TRBV10-1|TRBJ2-7
CASGDSYEQYF
TGCGCCAGCGGAGACAGCTACGAGCAGTACTTC
>TRBD1|TRBV19|TRBJ2-7
CASSIGGQGPSYEQYF
TGTGCCAGTAGTATAGGGGGACAGGGCCCTTCCTACGAGCAGTACTTC
>-|TRBV2|TRBJ1-5
CASSGDQGNQPQHF
TGTGCCAGCAGCGGGGACCAAGGCAATCAGCCCCAGCATTTT
>-|TRBV9|TRBJ1-1
CASSAGLTNTEAFF
TGTGCCAGCAGCGCGGGACTTACGAACACTGAAGCTTTCTTT
>-|TRBV18|TRBJ2-3
CASSWGDSDTQYF
TGTGCCAGCTCATGGGGGGATTCAGATACGCAGTATTTT
>-|TRBV29-1|TRBJ2-7
CSGAHGAGMGSYEQYF
TGCAGCGGAGCCCATGGGGCAGGAATGGGATCCTACGAGCAGTACTTC
>-|TRBV5-5|TRBJ2-7
CASSLQGVGYEQYF
TGTGCCAGCAGCTTGCAAGGGGTTGGGTACGAGCAGTACTTC
>TRBD1|TRBV2|TRBJ1-2
CASTDRGLSGYTF
TGTGCCAGCACCGACAGGGGGCTCTCGGGCTACACCTTC
>TRBD2|TRBV7-2|TRBJ2-5
CASRLAGQTQYF
TGTGCCAGCAGACTAGCGGGGCAGACCCAGTACTTC
>TRBD1|TRBV9|TRBJ2-1
CASSARDRGNEQFF
TGTGCCAGCAGCGCCCGGGACAGGGGTAATGAGCAGTTCTTC
>-|TRBV11-3|TRBJ1-2
CASSPGRYGYTF
TGTGCCAGCAGCCCGGGCCGCTATGGCTACACCTTC
>TRBD1|TRBV7-2|TRBJ1-4
CASSFPQGAKLFF
TGTGCCAGCAGCTTTCCACAGGGGGCAAAACTGTTTTTT
>TRBD1|TRBV5-4|TRBJ1-2
CASSFDRANYGYTF
TGTGCCAGCAGCTTCGACAGGGCTAACTATGGCTACACCTTC
>-|TRBV15|TRBJ1-5
CATSRPESNQPQHF
TGTGCCACCAGCAGACCAGAGAGCAATCAGCCCCAGCATTTT
>-|TRBV7-9|TRBJ1-1
CASSLEGLNTEAFF
TGTGCCAGCAGCCTCGAGGGTCTGAACACTGAAGCTTTCTTT